This T cell receptor beta chain originates from a study of cytomegalovirus exposure and HLA in healthy donors. There are a few counts of this clone. What it binds is not known. Study-wide results and limits: About 150 TCR beta chains were listed as cytomegalovirus-associated. Earlier results showed most TCR beta V segments being productive about 87% or about 30% of the time. As was reported, the classifier diagnosed cytomegalovirus status with high specificity and sensitivity.

J gave up 1 base and V 4 bases, and 7 bases lay outside the gene matches. Germline CDR1 is SGHRS and CDR2 is YFSETQ. This CDR3 region has 16 residues. This PCR relied on a set of 60 Vbeta primers and 13 Jbeta primers. Only in-frame clones appear in the TCRdb table, and some are missing; sequencing was by immunoSEQ multiplex PCR. The sample carries a few hundred thousand clones, roughly 84% recorded once. The sequencing input was PBMCs. This TCR was recovered from a girl aged 5-17 years in good health and CMV-seronegative. J is TRBJ1-1 and V is TRBV5-1; 10 bases agree with TRBD1. The CDR3: CASSPQGQGQNTEAFF. As DNA, the CDR3 is TGCGCCAGCAGCCCACAGGGACAGGGGCAGAACACTGAAGCTTTCTTT.